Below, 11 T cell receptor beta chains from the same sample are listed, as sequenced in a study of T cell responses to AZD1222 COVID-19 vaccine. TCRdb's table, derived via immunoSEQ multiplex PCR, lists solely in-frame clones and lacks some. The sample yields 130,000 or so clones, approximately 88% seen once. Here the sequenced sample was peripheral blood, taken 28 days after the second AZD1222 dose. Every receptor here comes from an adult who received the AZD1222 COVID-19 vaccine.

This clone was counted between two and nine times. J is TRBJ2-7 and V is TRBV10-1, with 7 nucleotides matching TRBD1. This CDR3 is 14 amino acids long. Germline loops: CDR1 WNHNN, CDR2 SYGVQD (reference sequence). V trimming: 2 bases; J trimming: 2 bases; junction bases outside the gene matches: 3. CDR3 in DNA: TGCGCCAGCAGTGAGGGGACAGTTCCCTACGAGCAGTACTTC. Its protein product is CASSEGTVPYEQYF.

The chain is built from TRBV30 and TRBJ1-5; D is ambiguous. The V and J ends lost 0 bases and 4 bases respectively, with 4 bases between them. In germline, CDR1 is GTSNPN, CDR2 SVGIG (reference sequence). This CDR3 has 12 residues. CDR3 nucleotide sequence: TGTGCCTGGAGTGTCTGGAATCAGCCCCAGCATTTT. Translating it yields CAWSVWNQPQHF.

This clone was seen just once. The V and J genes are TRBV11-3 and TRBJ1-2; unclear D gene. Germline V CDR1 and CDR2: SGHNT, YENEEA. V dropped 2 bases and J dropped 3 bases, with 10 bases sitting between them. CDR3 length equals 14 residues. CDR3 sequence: CASSLQSDHYGYTF. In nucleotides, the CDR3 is TGTGCCAGCAGCTTACAGTCGGATCACTATGGCTACACCTTC.

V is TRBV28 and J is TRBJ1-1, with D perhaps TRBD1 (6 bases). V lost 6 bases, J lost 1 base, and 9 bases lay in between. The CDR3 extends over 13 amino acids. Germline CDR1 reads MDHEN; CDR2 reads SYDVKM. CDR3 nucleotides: TGTGCCAGCAGCAGGGGTTGGAACACTGAAGCTTTCTTT. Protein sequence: CASSRGWNTEAFF. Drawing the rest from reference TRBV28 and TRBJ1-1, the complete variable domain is DVKVTQSSRYLVKRTGEKVFLECVQDMDHENMFWYRQDPGLGLRLIYFSYDVKMKEKGDIPEGYSVSREKKERFSLILESASTNQTSMYLCASSRGWNTEAFFGQGTRLTVV.

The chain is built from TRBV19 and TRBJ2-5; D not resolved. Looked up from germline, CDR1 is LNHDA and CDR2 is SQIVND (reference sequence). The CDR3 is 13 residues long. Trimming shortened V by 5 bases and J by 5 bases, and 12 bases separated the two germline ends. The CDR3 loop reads CASSLSGWETQYF. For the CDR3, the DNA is TGTGCCAGTAGTCTGTCCGGTTGGGAGACCCAGTACTTC.

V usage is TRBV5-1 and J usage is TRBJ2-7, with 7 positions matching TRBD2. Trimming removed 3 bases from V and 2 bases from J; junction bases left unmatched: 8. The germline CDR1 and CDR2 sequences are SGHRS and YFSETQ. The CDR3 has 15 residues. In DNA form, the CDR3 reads TGCGCCAGCAGCTCCATAGCGGGCGACGCCTACGAGCAGTACTTC. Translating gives CASSSIAGDAYEQYF.

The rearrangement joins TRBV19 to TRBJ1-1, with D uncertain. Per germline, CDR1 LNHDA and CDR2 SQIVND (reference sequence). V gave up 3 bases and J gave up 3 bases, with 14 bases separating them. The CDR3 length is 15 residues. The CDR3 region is CASSMAVYLDTEAFF. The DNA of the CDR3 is TGTGCCAGTAGTATGGCGGTTTATTTGGACACTGAAGCTTTCTTT. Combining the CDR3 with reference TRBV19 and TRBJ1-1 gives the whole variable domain DGGITQSPKYLFRKEGQNVTLSCEQNLNHDAMYWYRQDPGQGLRLIYYSQIVNDFQKGDIAEGYSVSREKKESFPLTVTSAQKNPTAFYLCASSMAVYLDTEAFFGQGTRLTVV.

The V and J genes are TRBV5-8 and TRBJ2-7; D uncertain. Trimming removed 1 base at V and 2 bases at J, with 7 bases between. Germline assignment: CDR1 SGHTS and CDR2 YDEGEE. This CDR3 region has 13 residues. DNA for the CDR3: TGTGCCAGCAGCTTGTACCAGCCCTACGAGCAGTACTTC. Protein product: CASSLYQPYEQYF.

CDR3 coding DNA: TGTGCCAGCTCAACACGGACAGGACCGAACACTGAAGCTTTCTTT. It encodes CASSTRTGPNTEAFF. The chain joins TRBV18 to TRBJ1-1; 7 nucleotides align to TRBD1. The length of the CDR3 is 15 residues. V was clipped by 5 bases and J by 1 base; unmatched bases: 7. In germline, CDR1 is KGHSH, CDR2 LQKENI.

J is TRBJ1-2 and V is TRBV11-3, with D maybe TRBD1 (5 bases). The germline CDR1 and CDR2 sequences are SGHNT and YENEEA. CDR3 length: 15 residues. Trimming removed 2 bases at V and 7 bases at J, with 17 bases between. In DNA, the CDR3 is TGTGCCAGCAGCTTAAGAGGGGCCGACTTCGTTGGCTACACCTTC. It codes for CASSLRGADFVGYTF.

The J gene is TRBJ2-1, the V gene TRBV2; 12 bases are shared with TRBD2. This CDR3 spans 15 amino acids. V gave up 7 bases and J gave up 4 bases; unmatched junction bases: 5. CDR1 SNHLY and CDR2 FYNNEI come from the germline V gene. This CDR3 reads CASKILAGGYNEQFF. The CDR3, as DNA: TGTGCCAGCAAGATACTAGCGGGGGGATACAATGAGCAGTTCTTC.